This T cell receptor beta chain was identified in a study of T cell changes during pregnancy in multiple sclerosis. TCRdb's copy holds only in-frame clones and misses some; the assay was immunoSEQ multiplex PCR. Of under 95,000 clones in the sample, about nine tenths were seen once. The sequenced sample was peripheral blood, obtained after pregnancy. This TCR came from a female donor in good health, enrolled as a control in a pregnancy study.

In DNA form, the CDR3 reads TGTGCCAGCGGGGGACGGGAGACTGAAGCTTTCTTT. Amino acids: CASGGRETEAFF. The rearrangement uses TRBV2 and TRBJ1-1; possible D gene TRBD1, 5 bases. Trimming removed 8 bases at V and 5 bases at J, with 12 bases between. CDR1 is SNHLY and CDR2 is FYNNEI in the germline V gene. The CDR3 has 12 residues.